This TCR beta chain was profiled in a study of blood T cell repertoires in COVID-19. In the original processing: How many nucleated cells were present was estimated from reference gene primer amplification. Libraries were prepared by immunoSEQ multiplex PCR; TCRdb keeps only in-frame clonotypes and omits some of them. V, J and clone size reflect that table, while D and trimming were determined from the DNA. The table records 250,000 to 350,000 clones, 80% to 90% of them present only once. This CDR3 spans 19 amino acids. Germline lookup yields CDR1 MDHEN and CDR2 SYDVKM. Trimming left V 6 bases short and J 1 base short, with 25 bases between. Cohorts were determined from participant-reported clinical history. This clone was seen only a few times.

The clonotype originates from a woman under 40 who had recovered from COVID-19. This chain connects TRBV28 to TRBJ1-3; D might be TRBD1 (6 bases). The sample taken for sequencing was PBMCs or T cells enriched from blood (not recorded which). The CDR3 DNA follows: TGTGCCAGCAGCCCCTTCTTATATTCAAAACAGGGATCTGGAAACACCATATATTTT. As protein: CASSPFLYSKQGSGNTIYF.